This TCR beta chain is drawn from a study of beta chain features in type 1 diabetes. Expressed TCRB transcripts were sequenced after all isolated RNA was converted to cDNA. The protocol was immunoSEQ multiplex PCR, while the TCRdb copy is restricted to in-frame clones and leaves out a portion. The repertoire holds tens of thousands of clones, under 35% seen once, with about 0.5% in the top ten. In this sample, this clone turned up a few times. The antigen is undetermined. Study results and limitations: Among patients, naive, central memory and Treg TCRB repertoires appeared more similar than among healthy donors.

All sorted populations exceeded 98% purity. This CDR3 spans 13 amino acids. Germline assignment: CDR1 SQVTM and CDR2 ANQGSEA. V lost 8 bases to trimming and J lost 8 bases; unmatched junction nucleotides: 10. The sample comprised stem cell memory CD4+ T cells from blood. The source of this sequence is a woman between 18 and 29 years old in good health. The V gene is TRBV29-1, the J gene TRBJ1-4; TRBD1 matches 8 bases. The CDR3 DNA reads TGCAGCACCCAAGACAGGGGAGGCGAAAAACTGTTTTTT. Translating it yields CSTQDRGGEKLFF. The full variable domain, with the rest looked up from reference TRBV29-1 and TRBJ1-4, is SAVISQKPSRDICQRGTSLTIQCQVDSQVTMMFWYRQQPGQSLTLIATANQGSEATYESGFVIDKFPISRPNLTFSTLTVSNMSPEDSSIYLCSTQDRGGEKLFFGSGTQLSVL.